A single sample gave rise to the 30 T cell receptor beta chains below, sequenced in a study of blood T cell repertoires in COVID-19. Assay: immunoSEQ multiplex PCR; the TCRdb copy retains only in-frame clones and omits some. The sample consists of a few hundred thousand clones, less than 95% of them appearing once. Sequencing input: PBMCs or T cells enriched from blood (not recorded which). These TCRs come from a man aged 18 to 30 who had recovered from COVID-19.

This clone was observed once. The rearrangement links TRBV11-2 to TRBJ2-2, with 10 bases fitting TRBD1. CDR1 and CDR2 (germline): SGHAT, FQNNGV. This CDR3 comprises 15 residues. V dropped 2 bases and J dropped 5; count of bases not matched to a gene: 2. The CDR3 DNA reads TGTGCCAGCAGCTTAAGGACAGGGGGGACCGGGGAGCTGTTTTTT. Translated, it gives CASSLRTGGTGELFF. The full variable domain, rest sourced from reference TRBV11-2 and TRBJ2-2, is EAGVAQSPRYKIIEKRQSVAFWCNPISGHATLYWYQQILGQGPKLLIQFQNNGVVDDSQLPKDRFSAERLKGVDSTLKIQPAKLEDSAVYLCASSLRTGGTGELFFGEGSRLTVL.

Remarks on this clone: The same CDR3 arises from other DNA sequences in this sample as well. This chain joins TRBV12-3 or TRBV12-4 and TRBJ1-2, with a weak D call TRBD1 (6 bases). The CDR3 covers 13 residues. Trimming pared 6 bases from V and 4 bases from J, leaving 12 bases between. Written as DNA, the CDR3 is TGTGCCAGCAGCCCTCGAGGGGGCTATGGCTACACCTTC. Translation: CASSPRGGYGYTF.

The chain is built from TRBV7-9 and TRBJ1-2; 10 positions agree with TRBD1. CDR1 is SEHNR and CDR2 is FQNEAQ in the germline V gene (reference sequence). This CDR3 contains 16 residues. The V segment lost 2 bases and the J segment 7 bases; nucleotides outside the gene matches: 10. The CDR3 loop reads CASSLLPGQGSAGYTF. The DNA for the CDR3 is TGTGCCAGCAGCTTACTTCCGGGACAGGGGTCCGCTGGCTACACCTTC.

The chain joins TRBV5-6 to TRBJ1-6; tentative D call: TRBD1 (5 bases). Per germline, CDR1 SGHDT and CDR2 YYEEEE. The CDR3 contains 14 residues. V was clipped by 4 bases and J by 6 bases, with 11 bases between them. The CDR3 coding sequence is TGTGCCAGCAGCCCCGGCGGGGCTAATTCACCCCTCCACTTT. Translation gives CASSPGGANSPLHF.

This clone was counted a few times. The chain couples TRBV30 to TRBJ1-3, with TRBD1 as a possible D gene (5 bases). CDR3 size: 12 residues. The germline V gene encodes CDR1 GTSNPN and CDR2 SVGIG (reference sequence). Trimming took off 2 bases at V and 8 bases at J, with 10 bases between the two ends. The CDR3 DNA follows: TGTGCCTGGAGTCAGGGAATGGACACCATATATTTT. As protein: CAWSQGMDTIYF.

This sequence joins TRBV27 and TRBJ1-2; 11 nucleotides line up with TRBD1. This CDR3 spans 15 amino acids. The V gene end was trimmed by 2 bases and the J gene end by 5 bases; junction bases not matched to a gene: 4. Looked up from germline, CDR1 is MNHEY and CDR2 is SMNVEV (reference sequence). CDR3 in DNA: TGTGCCAGCAGTTTACGTGGGACAGGGGGATATGGCTACACCTTC. It codes for CASSLRGTGGYGYTF.

The chain carries TRBV14 and TRBJ2-7; TRBD1 matches 8 bases. V lost 4 bases, J lost 6 bases, and 11 bases stayed unmatched. Looked up from germline, CDR1 is SGHDN and CDR2 is FVKESK. The CDR3 runs to 15 residues. This chain's CDR3 is CASSPIRQGNGEQYF. The CDR3 nucleotides are TGTGCCAGCAGCCCGATTCGACAGGGGAACGGCGAGCAGTACTTC. The full variable domain, its missing parts supplied by reference TRBV14 and TRBJ2-7, is EAGVTQFPSHSVIEKGQTVTLRCDPISGHDNLYWYRRVMGKEIKFLLHFVKESKQDESGMPNNRFLAERTGGTYSTLKVQPAELEDSGVYFCASSPIRQGNGEQYFGPGTRLTVT.

This chain joins TRBV4-1 and TRBJ1-5; TRBD1 matches 9 bases. Germline CDR1 is MGHRA and CDR2 is YSYEKL. The V segment lost 1 base and the J segment 5 bases; nucleotides outside the gene matches: 3. The CDR3 spans 15 residues. The CDR3, as DNA: TGCGCCAGCAGCCAAGGTGGACAGGGGTATCAGCCCCAGCATTTT. Protein: CASSQGGQGYQPQHF.

The chain combines TRBV29-1 with TRBJ1-4, with D possibly being TRBD1 (5 bases). This CDR3 region has 14 residues. V was trimmed by 8 bases and J by 8 bases, leaving 21 bases between them. Germline lookup yields CDR1 SQVTM and CDR2 ANQGSEA. As DNA, the CDR3 is TGCAGCTCAAGGGGAGGAGCGCTGGGGGAAAAACTGTTTTTT. Protein product: CSSRGGALGEKLFF. Combining the CDR3 with reference TRBV29-1 and TRBJ1-4 gives the whole variable domain SAVISQKPSRDICQRGTSLTIQCQVDSQVTMMFWYRQQPGQSLTLIATANQGSEATYESGFVIDKFPISRPNLTFSTLTVSNMSPEDSSIYLCSSRGGALGEKLFFGSGTQLSVL.

V and J are TRBV11-2 and TRBJ2-7, with D possibly being TRBD1 (5 bases). The V end lost 4 bases, the J end lost 3 bases, and 10 bases lay between the germline ends. This CDR3 has 13 residues. CDR1 SGHAT and CDR2 FQNNGV come from the germline V gene. The chain's CDR3 is CASSSGQNYEQYF. DNA for the CDR3: TGTGCCAGCAGCTCCGGACAAAACTACGAGCAGTACTTC.

The chain has TRBV28 and TRBJ1-2, with a tentative D call TRBD1 (6 bases). The V end was cut by 3 bases, the J end by 4 bases, with 9 bases between. Germline V gene lookup returns CDR1 MDHEN and CDR2 SYDVKM. CDR3 length: 13 amino acids. CDR3 DNA sequence: TGTGCCAGCAGTTTCAGGGGTGGCTATGGCTACACCTTC. Protein sequence: CASSFRGGYGYTF.

The gene calls are TRBV28 and TRBJ1-1; possibly TRBD1 for D (6 bases). The CDR3 is made up of 12 amino acids. Germline V gene sequence: CDR1 MDHEN, CDR2 SYDVKM. Trimming took off 7 bases at V and 7 bases at J, with 13 bases between the two ends. CDR3 sequence reads: CASNPGQREAFF. The CDR3 DNA reads TGTGCCAGCAACCCCGGACAGCGTGAAGCTTTCTTT.

The rearrangement links TRBV3-1 (or the pseudogene TRBV3-2) to TRBJ1-1; D gene unclear. V was cut by 3 bases and J by 7 bases, with 6 bases left in between. The CDR3 spans 11 residues. CDR1 and CDR2 (germline): LGHDT, YNNKEL (reference sequence). The CDR3 DNA follows: TGTGCCAGCAGCCACTCGGGTGAAGCTTTCTTT. This codes for CASSHSGEAFF.

This chain connects TRBV15 to TRBJ1-6, with D hard to call. Trimming stripped 0 bases from V and 0 bases from J, with 3 bases between. CDR1 LNHNV and CDR2 YYDKDF come from the germline V gene (reference sequence). This CDR3 has 15 amino acids. The CDR3, as DNA: TGTGCCACCAGCAGAGAGGCCTCCTATAATTCACCCCTCCACTTT. The encoded protein is CATSREASYNSPLHF.

This clone was seen more than once but under ten times. The chain employs TRBV7-3 and TRBJ2-2; D might be TRBD2 (6 bases). V was trimmed by 5 bases and J by 4 bases, leaving 11 bases between them. This CDR3 region has 14 residues. CDR1 and CDR2 from the germline V gene are SGHTA and FQGTGA. This CDR3 reads CASSITSTTGELFF. The DNA of the CDR3 is TGTGCCAGCAGCATTACTAGCACCACCGGGGAGCTGTTTTTT.

The V gene is TRBV7-6, the J gene TRBJ1-1; D is possibly TRBD1 (5 bases). CDR3 length: 15 amino acids. V was clipped by 5 bases and J by 5 bases, with 18 bases between them. Germline values: CDR1 SGHVS, CDR2 FNYEAQ. The CDR3 here is CASSGQGGSKTEAFF. CDR3 bases: TGTGCCAGCAGCGGGCAGGGTGGTAGTAAGACTGAAGCTTTCTTT.

This chain joins TRBV7-2 and TRBJ2-5; 8 bases agree with TRBD2. The trim removed 3 bases at V and 1 base at J, leaving 4 bases unmatched. This CDR3 is built from 15 residues. The germline CDR1 and CDR2 sequences are SGHTA and FQGNSA. CDR3: CASSLERETQETQYF. CDR3 nucleotide sequence: TGTGCCAGCAGCTTGGAGCGGGAGACCCAAGAGACCCAGTACTTC.

The rearrangement joins TRBV2 to TRBJ1-3; possible D gene TRBD1, 6 bases. V dropped 7 bases and J dropped 4 bases, with 14 bases sitting between them. From germline, CDR1 is SNHLY and CDR2 FYNNEI. The CDR3 contains 14 residues. CDR3 protein: CASNPGHKGNTIYF. Written as DNA, the CDR3 is TGTGCCAGCAACCCGGGACACAAAGGAAACACCATATATTTT.

This sequence joins TRBV19 and TRBJ1-6; 7 nucleotides match TRBD1. Germline V CDR1 and CDR2: LNHDA, SQIVND (reference sequence). The CDR3 is made up of 14 amino acids. V lost 5 bases, J lost 7 bases, and 5 bases stayed unmatched. The CDR3, as DNA: TGTGCCAGTAGTGCCGGGACAGAGAATTCACCCCTCCACTTT. This codes for CASSAGTENSPLHF.

The gene calls are TRBV5-1 and TRBJ2-2, with 15 bases aligning to TRBD2. Per germline, CDR1 SGHRS and CDR2 YFSETQ. The CDR3 extends over 19 amino acids. The J segment lost 4 bases and the V segment lost 4 bases, leaving 11 bases of the junction unmatched. The CDR3 here is CASSPPGLAGGPGTGELFF. The CDR3 nucleotides are TGCGCCAGCAGCCCACCGGGACTAGCGGGAGGACCTGGCACCGGGGAGCTGTTTTTT. Together with reference TRBV5-1 and TRBJ2-2, the CDR3 gives the full variable domain: KAGVTQTPRYLIKTRGQQVTLSCSPISGHRSVSWYQQTPGQGLQFLFEYFSETQRNKGNFPGRFSGRQFSNSRSEMNVSTLELGDSALYLCASSPPGLAGGPGTGELFFGEGSRLTVL.

This chain uses TRBV5-1 with TRBJ2-1; maybe TRBD2 (5 bases). Trimming pared 2 bases from V and 0 bases from J, leaving 9 bases between. The CDR3 runs 15 residues. The V gene's germline CDR1 is SGHRS and CDR2 YFSETQ. CDR3 residues: CASSFSGFSYNEQFF. CDR3 DNA sequence: TGCGCCAGCAGCTTTTCGGGATTCTCCTACAATGAGCAGTTCTTC.

This chain's CDR3 is CASRHRAQETQYF. In nucleotides, the CDR3 is TGTGCCAGTCGACACAGGGCACAAGAGACCCAGTACTTC. V gene TRBV19 combines with J gene TRBJ2-5; D might be TRBD1 (6 bases). The CDR3 loop spans 13 amino acids. Deletions cut 8 bases from V and 2 bases from J, with 12 bases between. The germline V gene encodes CDR1 LNHDA and CDR2 SQIVND (reference sequence).

This clone was detected once. The V and J genes are TRBV12-3 or TRBV12-4 and TRBJ2-5; D remains unclear. The germline V and J ends were trimmed by 6 bases and 5 bases, with 4 bases remaining between them. The CDR3 loop spans 10 amino acids. DNA of the CDR3: TGTGCCAGCAGCGGGGAGACCCAGTACTTC. It codes for CASSGETQYF.

The chain uses TRBV5-1 and TRBJ1-3, with D unresolved. CDR1 is SGHRS, CDR2 YFSETQ, per germline. V was pared by 4 bases and J by 1 base, with 15 bases between. The CDR3 sequence is 16 residues long. CDR3 nucleotide sequence: TGCGCCAGCAGCCCCCCGGAAGGGAGGTCTGGAAACACCATATATTTT. Amino acids: CASSPPEGRSGNTIYF.

This chain connects TRBV12-5 to TRBJ1-5; D is undetermined. Between the trimmed V and J ends, which lost 2 bases and 0 bases, there was a span of 11 bases. This CDR3 has 16 residues. Germline loops: CDR1 LGHNT, CDR2 FRNRAP. CDR3 nucleotide sequence: TGTGCTAGTGGTTTGAAGACATCCGATAGCAATCAGCCCCAGCATTTT. Its translation: CASGLKTSDSNQPQHF.

CDR3 DNA: TGTGCCAGCAGCCAAGGTACATTTCAGAAGCAGTTCTTC. Encoded protein: CASSQGTFQKQFF. This chain joins TRBV3-1 (or the pseudogene TRBV3-2) and TRBJ2-1; D call uncertain. Trimming removed 1 base at V and 11 bases at J, with 12 bases between. The germline V gene has CDR1 LGHDT and CDR2 YNNKEL (reference sequence). The CDR3 contains 13 residues.

For this clone: This same CDR3 is encoded by further DNA sequences in the sample. This sequence joins TRBV19 and TRBJ2-2; D may be TRBD1 (6 bases). From germline, CDR1 is LNHDA and CDR2 SQIVND (reference sequence). This CDR3 comprises 14 residues. V was cut by 6 bases and J by 1 base, with 9 bases left in between. The chain's CDR3 is CASSTTGNTGELFF. The DNA for the CDR3 is TGTGCCAGTAGCACGACAGGGAACACCGGGGAGCTGTTTTTT.

This rearrangement joins TRBV11-3 to TRBJ1-4, with D possibly TRBD1 on 5 matching bases. Germline V gene data show CDR1 as SGHNT and CDR2 as YENEEA. This CDR3 has 15 amino acids. V was pared by 4 bases and J by 5 bases, with 14 bases between. The CDR3 is CASSSLDSRNEKLFF. In DNA, the CDR3 is TGTGCCAGCAGCTCCCTCGACAGCCGGAATGAAAAACTGTTTTTT. Variable domain in full (rest from reference TRBV11-3 and TRBJ1-4): EAGVVQSPRYKIIEKKQPVAFWCNPISGHNTLYWYLQNLGQGPELLIRYENEEAVDDSQLPKDRFSAERLKGVDSTLKIQPAELGDSAVYLCASSSLDSRNEKLFFGSGTQLSVL.

This chain uses TRBV27 with TRBJ1-5; D possibly corresponds to TRBD1 (6 bases). The germline gives CDR1 MNHEY, CDR2 SMNVEV (reference sequence). V shed 5 bases and J shed 2 bases, with 16 bases lying between them. The CDR3 sequence is 16 residues long. The CDR3 bases are TGTGCCAGCAGTGCTGGTGGGGGCTCGGGCAATCAGCCCCAGCATTTT. This gives the protein CASSAGGGSGNQPQHF.

The chain combines TRBV9 with TRBJ1-2; perhaps TRBD1 as D (5 bases). This CDR3 spans 14 amino acids. CDR1 is SGDLS and CDR2 is YYNGEE in the germline V gene. V lost 2 bases to trimming and J lost 2 bases, with 10 bases between them. The CDR3 sequence: CASSVRGANYGYTF. In DNA, the CDR3 is TGTGCCAGCAGCGTTAGGGGCGCCAACTATGGCTACACCTTC.